This T cell receptor (beta chain) was retrieved from a study of T-cell reconstitution after alpha-beta-depleted transplantation in children (dated by TCRdb to the mid-2010s). About the study as a whole: T-cell immune reconstitution after TCRalphabeta/CD19-depleted allogeneic hematopoietic cell transplantation in children was quantitatively tracked in the study by means of TCR repertoire profiling. Findings and caveats that apply to the study as a whole: The apparently early alphabetaT-cell count recovery about two months after transplant was reportedly dependent on only several hundred rapidly expanded clones derived from non-depleted graft cells. The frequencies of hyperexpanded clones fell over the following months, and after one year, T-cell counts and TCRbeta diversity were mostly attributed to newly produced T cells. In some patients, the high TCRbeta diversity seen at day 60 was put down to recipient T cells and intrathymic progenitors that had survived conditioning.

Receptor amplification or capture employed PCR. Sequencing was carried out with an Illumina HiSeq 2500. TCR library preparation used molecular barcoding, with unique molecular identifiers applied to normalize quantification of the TCRbeta repertoire. TCRdb reprocessed the public reads (quality trimming at Q25 with fastp, clone calling with MiXCR) and kept in-frame beta chains. Identical CDR3 proteins give one entry, which carries the most common genes and DNA. The sample table contains 550,000 to 600,000 distinct CDR3 sequences; only one count was recorded for 23% of them. The ten largest clones capture around 14% of the sample. This specimen's treatment or condition label, per the study, means: allogeneic hematopoietic cell transplantation with graft depleted of TCRalphabeta T cells and CD19 B cells. The transplant recipients were children given TCRalphabeta/CD19-depleted allogeneic hematopoietic cell grafts.

As concerns this clonotype: There is no known antigen for this receptor. There are no base qualities to consult, and no much larger clone falls within one base.

The TCR was taken from a boy under two years old who had a stem cell transplant for acute myeloid leukemia, so the T cells may come from the graft donor. The sample consisted of PBMCs, mostly from graft donor cells, taken 360 days after TCRalphabeta/CD19-depleted stem cell transplant.

Read as DNA, the sequence is TGTGCCAGCAGCGCAGGACAGGGGGTAAATCAGCCCCAGCATTTT. Its amino acids are CASSAGQGVNQPQHF. The receptor chain draws on TRBV2 and TRBJ1-5; TRBD1 matches 10 bases in the middle. V ends up 6 bases short and J 4 bases short, with an unmatched junction base count of 6. The CDR3 measures 15 amino acids from cysteine to phenylalanine. The kept DNA is CDR3 alone, 45 bases in frame from the first base. CDR1 and CDR2 are drawn from the germline V gene: SNHLY, FYNNEI.